This TCR beta chain came from a study of blood T cell repertoires in COVID-19 (dated by TCRdb to about 2020). With regard to the full study: Collaborator samples came from the United States, Italy and Spain and covered acute and convalescent phases of COVID-19. The samples were drawn from the first 160 participants of the ongoing ImmuneRACE study and from under 1,500 subjects provided by 6 global collaborators. The prospective study material was composed of cDNA or gDNA derived from T cells, B-cell-depleted T cells, or PBMCs. The repertoires were released in a freely available public database meant as a resource for research on the immune response to SARS-CoV-2. The sample metadata nearly always contained a de-identified subject ID, COVID-19 status, age in years and sex. The dataset comprised deeply sampled blood TCRbeta repertoires from subjects exposed to, actively infected with, or recovered from COVID-19. HLA class I and class II types, where available, came from metadata supplied by the sample provider rather than from assay-based typing. The paper's findings and limits, for the study overall: How much clinical and demographic metadata was included differed by source and by participant, and the metadata was provided uncurated.

With respect to this clone: This clone's antigen is unknown. No base quality values were provided; no much bigger clone lies one nucleotide off.

TCRbeta CDR3 regions were amplified from genomic DNA by means of the immunoSEQ Assay, a bias-controlled multiplex PCR. The source study handled its data this way. The number of nucleated cells in each sample was estimated by amplification of reference gene primers within the assay. Sequence reads were collapsed and filtered to measure the absolute abundance of every unique TCRbeta CDR3 rearrangement. Productive Simpson clonality was computed per sample as the square root of Simpson's diversity index over productive rearrangements. TCRdb took over this immuneACCESS table, retaining in-frame rearrangements with V and J assigned. Such tables are incomplete; in checked studies, under half of the missing clones stem from an unresolved V gene, and the remainder is unexplained. From that table come the V and J calls and clone size; the DNA was used to work out D and trimming. The sample has 150,000 or so clones on record, 75% to 90% of them singletons. The leading ten clones occupy under 15% of the sample.

One collaborating source in Seattle enrolled patients while the patients were actively infected and followed the patients over time throughout the course of disease. Collaborating institutions collected whole blood in K2EDTA tubes following their own protocols. For TCRbeta analysis, collaborators shipped samples as frozen whole blood, isolated PBMCs, or DNA extracted from either of those sample types. Its CDR3 holds 12 amino acids, cysteine through phenylalanine. Only the CDR3 portion is preserved as DNA: 36 bases, with reading frame beginning at the first base. As encoded in the germline V gene, CDR1 is SGHRS while CDR2 is YFSETQ. From V the trimming removes 4 bases and from J it removes 8 bases, while the gene matches leave 5 bases of the junction unaccounted for.

The clonotype comes from a man aged 18 to 35 with COVID-19, enrolled during active disease. The rearranged segments are TRBV5-1 and TRBJ1-1, and 7 bases in between align with TRBD1. Sequences were obtained from peripheral blood. The CDR3 region: CASSEGQLEAFF. The nucleotide sequence reads TGCGCCAGCAGCGAGGGACAGTTGGAAGCTTTCTTT.